The present entry profiles one T cell receptor (beta chain) with its context. Its antigen is not known. This CDR3 has 16 residues. The germline V gene encodes CDR1 SGDLS and CDR2 YYNGEE. Trimming removed 4 bases from V and 2 bases from J, with 15 bases in between. The data belong to a study of cytomegalovirus exposure and HLA in healthy donors. On the study more broadly: Out of about 410 genotyped donors, about 76% belonged to the Caucasian-associated ancestry cluster.

PCR primers comprised 60 Vbeta and 13 Jbeta primers. Libraries were prepared by immunoSEQ multiplex PCR; TCRdb keeps only in-frame clonotypes and omits some of them. The sample holds fewer than 70,000 clones, around 70% seen once. Overall study results and limits: A highly shared variant cluster was judged a likely technical artifact.

This chain links TRBV9 with TRBJ2-2; D is possibly TRBD2 (6 bases). The source is a woman in her twenties or thirties in good health and CMV-seronegative. Sequenced sample: PBMCs. The CDR3 is CASSITGTYNTGELFF. The CDR3 region has the DNA TGTGCCAGCAGCATAACCGGGACTTATAACACCGGGGAGCTGTTTTTT. Full variable domain (outside the CDR3, taken from reference TRBV9 and TRBJ2-2): DSGVTQTPKHLITATGQRVTLRCSPRSGDLSVYWYQQSLDQGLQFLIQYYNGEERAKGNILERFSAQQFPDLHSELNLSSLELGDSALYFCASSITGTYNTGELFFGEGSRLTVL.